What follows describes a single T cell receptor (beta chain). Its antigen is unknown. The entry originates in a study of blood T cells in healthy people across ages. Broader study findings: Long-lived donors exceeded aged donors in naive CD4+ cells and diversity.

Sample-barcoded 5' priming and a J-beta primer mix drove a second PCR of roughly 6 to 12 cycles. All samples gave at least 3 million CDR3-containing paired-end reads. TCRdb analysed the 5' RACE reads with MiXCR anew, one entry per CDR3 protein. Of 1,500,000 or so distinct CDR3 sequences detected, roughly 43% appear once; the ten largest clones hold about 4.1%. The CDR3 consists of 13 residues. V dropped 5 bases and J dropped 4 bases, with 11 bases sitting between them. Germline V gene data show CDR1 as SGHTA and CDR2 as FQGNSA. This chain connects TRBV7-2 to TRBJ1-2; a possible D gene is TRBD1 (6 bases). The sample was blood. This TCR was sampled from a woman younger than 30 in good health. The CDR3: CASSTTGFYGYTF. In DNA, the CDR3 is TGTGCCAGCAGCACCACAGGGTTCTATGGCTACACCTTC.